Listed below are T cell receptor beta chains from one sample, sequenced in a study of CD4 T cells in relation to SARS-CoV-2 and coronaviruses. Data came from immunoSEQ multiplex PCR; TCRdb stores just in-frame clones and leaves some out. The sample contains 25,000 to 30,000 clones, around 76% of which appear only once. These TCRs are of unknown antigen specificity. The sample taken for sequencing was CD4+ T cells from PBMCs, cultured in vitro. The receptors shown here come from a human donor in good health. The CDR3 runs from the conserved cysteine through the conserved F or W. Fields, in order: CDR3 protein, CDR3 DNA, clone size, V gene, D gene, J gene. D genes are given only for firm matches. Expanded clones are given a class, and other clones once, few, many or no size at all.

CDR3: CASSGGFLRESSEAFF
DNA: TGTGCCAGCTCGGGTGGTTTTCTGAGGGAGAGCTCTGAAGCTTTCTTT
size: few
V: TRBV27
D: NA
J: TRBJ1-1

CDR3: CASGPAGNQPQHF
DNA: TGTGCCAGCGGACCCGCAGGCAATCAGCCCCAGCATTTT
size: NA
V: TRBV6-5
D: NA
J: TRBJ1-5

CDR3: CASSPRAAGPYGYTF
DNA: TGCGCCAGCAGCCCCAGGGCGGCAGGGCCGTATGGCTACACCTTC
size: NA
V: TRBV5-1
D: NA
J: TRBJ1-2

CDR3: CASSQQPGLAVDEQYF
DNA: TGTGCCAGCAGCCAACAACCGGGACTAGCGGTCGACGAGCAGTACTTC
size: NA
V: TRBV4-2
D: TRBD2
J: TRBJ2-7

CDR3: CASSRTGVETQYF
DNA: TGTGCCAGCAGTAGGACAGGGGTGGAGACCCAGTACTTC
size: NA
V: TRBV12-3/TRBV12-4
D: TRBD1
J: TRBJ2-5

CDR3: CASSGDYNNEQFF
DNA: TGTGCCAGCAGTGGGGACTACAACAATGAGCAGTTCTTC
size: NA
V: TRBV12-3/TRBV12-4
D: TRBD2
J: TRBJ2-1

CDR3: CASSVGSAYNEQFF
DNA: TGTGCCAGCAGCGTAGGGTCCGCCTACAATGAGCAGTTCTTC
size: NA
V: TRBV9
D: NA
J: TRBJ2-1

CDR3: CASSPRTSGYNEQFF
DNA: TGTGCCAGCTCACCTAGGACTAGCGGGTACAATGAGCAGTTCTTC
size: NA
V: TRBV18
D: TRBD2
J: TRBJ2-1

CDR3: CASSQETGGASGNTIYF
DNA: TGTGCCAGCAGCCAGGAAACAGGGGGCGCATCTGGAAACACCATATATTTT
size: NA
V: TRBV4-2
D: TRBD1
J: TRBJ1-3

CDR3: CASSSSDRGWNGYTF
DNA: TGTGCCAGCAGCTCATCCGACAGGGGGTGGAATGGCTACACCTTC
size: few
V: TRBV7-9
D: TRBD1
J: TRBJ1-2